The clone carrying this TCR beta chain was seen a few times. CDR3 length: 17 amino acids. CDR1 SQVTM and CDR2 ANQGSEA come from the germline V gene. V lost 0 bases to trimming and J lost 6 bases; unmatched junction nucleotides: 17. This sample was included in a study of blood T cell repertoires in COVID-19. TCRdb's table, derived via immunoSEQ multiplex PCR, lists solely in-frame clones and lacks some. This table holds over 100,000 clones, around three quarters found once. This chain links TRBV29-1 with TRBJ2-7; the match to TRBD1 covers 7 bases. The receptor comes from a human donor in a cohort sampled during active or convalescent COVID-19. The sequenced material came from peripheral blood. Written as DNA, the CDR3 is TGCAGCGTTGAAGAGAGGGGTGTGACAGGGATGACGTCCGAGCAGTACTTC. It specifies CSVEERGVTGMTSEQYF.